The rows below give T cell receptor beta chains drawn from one sample of a study of T-cell reconstitution after alpha-beta-depleted transplantation in children. TCRdb used MiXCR to reprocess the PCR reads, holding one entry per CDR3 protein. Of more than 150,000 distinct CDR3 sequences listed, approximately 6.8% are singletons. The sample was PBMCs from the stem cell graft donor, taken from the stem cell graft. The receptors here all came from a human donor who donated a stem cell graft to a child with Wiskott-Aldrich syndrome. CDR3s leave out the opening cysteine and the closing phenylalanine or tryptophan.

v_gene: TRBV12-3/TRBV12-4
j_gene: TRBJ2-5
CDR3aa: ASSSGPTSSGASPETQY

v_gene: TRBV5-5
j_gene: TRBJ2-7
CDR3aa: ASSGSSGAYEQY

v_gene: TRBV5-1
j_gene: TRBJ2-3
CDR3aa: ASSLGTSGKQDTQY

v_gene: TRBV11-2
j_gene: TRBJ2-1
CDR3aa: ASSPWGNEQF

v_gene: TRBV5-1
j_gene: TRBJ2-7
CDR3aa: ASSLVRDGGSSYEQY

v_gene: TRBV12-3/TRBV12-4
j_gene: TRBJ1-6
CDR3aa: ASSLKTKPLH

v_gene: TRBV3-1
j_gene: TRBJ2-1
CDR3aa: ASSRRLAGGQGNEQF

v_gene: TRBV4-3
j_gene: TRBJ2-3
CDR3aa: ASSQTPRGRDTQY

v_gene: TRBV5-5
j_gene: TRBJ2-3
CDR3aa: ASNLAGTDTQY

v_gene: TRBV7-2
j_gene: TRBJ1-3
CDR3aa: ASSQRQGLAGNTIY

v_gene: TRBV29-1
j_gene: TRBJ2-3
CDR3aa: SSSGDTQY

v_gene: TRBV12-3/TRBV12-4
j_gene: TRBJ2-1
CDR3aa: ASTSPSGGSSYNEQF

v_gene: TRBV4-1
j_gene: TRBJ2-1
CDR3aa: ASSHTTGAMLNEQF